Each of the 19 T cell receptor beta chains below was sequenced from the same sample in a study of blood T cell repertoires in COVID-19. The method was immunoSEQ multiplex PCR; TCRdb's version includes in-frame clones alone and lacks a portion of them. Of approximately 69,000 clones listed, 79% were seen once; the top ten hold 45% to 60%. The sequencing input was peripheral blood. These receptors came from a human donor in a cohort sampled during active COVID-19.

This clone was detected ten times or more. The V gene is TRBV6-1, the J gene TRBJ2-3; 9 nucleotides match TRBD2. The junction had 3 bases not matched to a gene; V was cut back by 1 base and J by 4 bases. The CDR3 contains 15 residues. Germline loops: CDR1 MNHNS, CDR2 SASEGT. The CDR3 reads CASSEGQREADTQYF. The CDR3, as DNA: TGTGCCAGCAGTGAAGGCCAGCGGGAGGCAGATACGCAGTATTTT.

The V and J genes are TRBV6-6 and TRBJ2-7, with TRBD1 identical over 8 bases. This CDR3 is 14 amino acids long. Germline CDR1 is MNHNY and CDR2 is SVGAGI (reference sequence). Trimming cost V 7 bases and J 2 bases; bases outside gene matches: 7. CDR3 nucleotides: TGTGCCAGCACTGATCCGGGACAGGCCTACGAGCAGTACTTC. As protein: CASTDPGQAYEQYF.

Only a few counts were recorded for this clone. The gene calls are TRBV7-2 and TRBJ1-3, with a possible D match to TRBD1 (6 bases). The germline V gene has CDR1 SGHTA and CDR2 FQGNSA. This CDR3 is 16 amino acids long. V was cut by 3 bases and J by 0 bases, with 12 bases left in between. The DNA for the CDR3 is TGTGCCAGCAGCTTTGGGACACCCTTCTCTGGAAACACCATATATTTT. This encodes CASSFGTPFSGNTIYF.

This clone has only a few counts. The chain uses TRBV28 and TRBJ2-7; a weak D match, TRBD2 (5 bases). Trimming removed 10 bases at V and 6 bases at J, with 16 bases between. CDR1 and CDR2 (germline): MDHEN, SYDVKM. The CDR3 spans 12 residues. The CDR3: CATTSSPREQYF. CDR3 nucleotides: TGTGCCACCACTAGTAGTCCGCGCGAGCAGTACTTC.

The rearrangement joins TRBV6-2 or TRBV6-3 to TRBJ2-7; 9 nucleotides agree with TRBD1. CDR1 MNHEY and CDR2 SVGEGT come from the germline V gene. V trimming: 5 bases; J trimming: 4 bases; junction bases outside the gene matches: 3. The CDR3 sequence is 13 residues long. CDR3 nucleotides: TGTGCCAGCAGTCCGACAGGGGGGTACGAGCAGTACTTC. Translating gives CASSPTGGYEQYF.

The sample holds a few counts of this clone. The V gene is TRBV6-5, the J gene TRBJ1-1; D uncertain. This CDR3 has 12 amino acids. Germline-derived CDR1 and CDR2 are MNHEY and SVGAGI. V lost 10 bases and J lost 8, with 17 bases in between. In DNA, the CDR3 is TGTGCCACGAATCGAGGCGGCAGAGAAGCTTTCTTT. Protein sequence: CATNRGGREAFF.

This chain connects TRBV5-1 to TRBJ1-1; 9 positions match TRBD1. Per the germline V gene, CDR1 is SGHRS and CDR2 is YFSETQ. The CDR3 extends over 15 amino acids. Unmatched junction bases numbered 7, after V lost 2 bases and J lost 5 bases. The CDR3 spells CASSLTTGGLTEAFF. CDR3 in DNA: TGCGCCAGCAGCTTAACGACAGGGGGTCTGACTGAAGCTTTCTTT.

The chain is built from TRBV9 and TRBJ2-1; 11 bases match TRBD2. The V gene end was trimmed by 0 bases and the J gene end by 7 bases; junction bases not matched to a gene: 9. CDR1 is SGDLS and CDR2 is YYNGEE in the germline V gene. The CDR3 totals 17 residues. The CDR3 sequence is CASSVDALAGARNEQFF. The DNA for the CDR3 is TGTGCCAGCAGCGTAGACGCACTAGCGGGGGCGCGAAATGAGCAGTTCTTC.

V is TRBV29-1 and J is TRBJ2-2, with D perhaps matching TRBD1 (5 bases). The ends were cut back, 5 bases at V and 9 bases at J, with 19 bases in the middle. Germline V gene data show CDR1 as SQVTM and CDR2 as ANQGSEA. This CDR3 comprises 14 residues. Here the CDR3 DNA reads TGCAGCGTTTCCAAGACAGCGACCCCCAGGGAGCTGTTTTTT. Protein: CSVSKTATPRELFF.

V is TRBV11-2 and J is TRBJ2-1; 8 nucleotides agree with TRBD2. J lost 1 base, V lost 0 bases, and 11 bases had no gene match. Looked up from germline, CDR1 is SGHAT and CDR2 is FQNNGV. The CDR3 extends over 19 amino acids. CDR3: CASSLDGRSGSWSYNEQFF. CDR3 nucleotides: TGTGCCAGCAGCTTAGATGGGCGGAGCGGGAGTTGGTCCTACAATGAGCAGTTCTTC.

CDR3 region: CSVATGTGGLKAFF. As DNA, the CDR3 is TGCAGCGTGGCAACCGGGACGGGAGGATTAAAAGCTTTCTTT. This chain connects TRBV29-1 to TRBJ1-1; weak D call: TRBD1 (5 bases). The CDR3 length is 14 residues. Per the germline V gene, CDR1 is SQVTM and CDR2 is ANQGSEA. Trimming pared 6 bases from V and 9 bases from J, leaving 23 bases between. The full variable domain, with the rest looked up from reference TRBV29-1 and TRBJ1-1, is SAVISQKPSRDICQRGTSLTIQCQVDSQVTMMFWYRQQPGQSLTLIATANQGSEATYESGFVIDKFPISRPNLTFSTLTVSNMSPEDSSIYLCSVATGTGGLKAFFGQGTRLTVV.

The chain is built from TRBV6-2 or TRBV6-3 and TRBJ2-3; D gene uncertain. CDR1 and CDR2 (germline): MNHEY, SVGEGT. Trimming pared 4 bases from V and 2 bases from J, leaving 19 bases between. CDR3 size: 17 residues. As DNA, the CDR3 is TGTGCCAGCAGTTCCCCCTCACGGTCGCCGCTCACAGATACGCAGTATTTT. It yields the protein CASSSPSRSPLTDTQYF.

The rearrangement links TRBV4-1 to TRBJ2-2; 8 bases fit TRBD2. The CDR3 is 16 amino acids. The ends lost 0 bases at V and 6 bases at J; junction bases unmatched: 6. From germline, CDR1 is MGHRA and CDR2 YSYEKL. The CDR3 nucleotides are TGCGCCAGCAGCCAAGAAGGGACTAGGACGTCCGGGGAGCTGTTTTTT. It specifies CASSQEGTRTSGELFF.

This chain connects TRBV6-4 to TRBJ2-3, with TRBD2 matching 10 bases. V shed 5 bases and J 11 bases; nucleotides not matched to a gene: 10. The CDR3 is 14 amino acids. The V gene's germline CDR1 is MRHNA and CDR2 SNTAGT. CDR3 residues: CASSLSGGAEGQYF. The CDR3 nucleotides are TGTGCCAGCAGTTTGAGCGGGGGGGCGGAAGGGCAGTATTTT.

The chain has TRBV6-1 and TRBJ2-1; D gene ambiguous. The CDR3 length is 12 residues. The V gene lost 3 bases and the J gene lost 7 bases, with 7 bases spanning the gap. Germline values: CDR1 MNHNS, CDR2 SASEGT. CDR3 in amino acids: CASSDWQNEQFF. CDR3 coding DNA: TGTGCCAGCAGTGATTGGCAAAATGAGCAGTTCTTC.

The chain recombines TRBV10-3 with TRBJ2-2; 8 nucleotides line up with TRBD1. Per the germline V gene, CDR1 is ENHRY and CDR2 is SYGVKD. V dropped 6 bases and J dropped 3; count of bases not matched to a gene: 3. The CDR3 extends over 14 amino acids. The CDR3, as DNA: TGTGCCATCAGGCAGACAGGGGACACCGGGGAGCTGTTTTTT. Its translation is CAIRQTGDTGELFF.

The gene calls are TRBV19 and TRBJ1-1; TRBD1 might be the D (6 bases). The CDR3 spans 14 residues. Trimming took off 3 bases at V and 6 bases at J, with 14 bases between the two ends. Germline lookup yields CDR1 LNHDA and CDR2 SQIVND (reference sequence). This CDR3 reads CASSITGLSSEAFF. CDR3 nucleotides: TGTGCCAGTAGTATCACAGGGTTAAGCTCTGAAGCTTTCTTT.

The V call is TRBV2, the J call TRBJ2-7, with TRBD1 as a possible D gene (5 bases). Germline CDR1 and CDR2: SNHLY and FYNNEI. This CDR3 spans 12 amino acids. The V end was cut by 6 bases, the J end by 3 bases, with 9 bases between. This CDR3 reads CASSAGFYEQYF. CDR3 nucleotides: TGTGCCAGCAGCGCAGGGTTCTACGAGCAGTACTTC.

The CDR3: CAIRTGGATDEQYF. The CDR3 nucleotides are TGTGCCATCAGGACAGGGGGCGCGACCGACGAGCAGTACTTC. The gene calls are TRBV10-3 and TRBJ2-7; TRBD1 matches 10 bases. Trimming took 6 bases from V and 5 from J; bases not matched to a gene: 7. This CDR3 contains 14 residues. The germline gives CDR1 ENHRY, CDR2 SYGVKD.